This T cell receptor beta chain was documented in a study of post-analysis software for immune sequencing data. Overall study: There were relapsing-remitting, secondary progressive and progressive-relapsing multiple sclerosis among the disease courses included. Study-wide findings and caveats: Compared with controls, patients had more of five TRBV segments, including TRBV5-6, TRBV5-1 and TRBV20-1. Multiple sclerosis was associated with a significant reduction in normalized Chao1 diversity relative to controls. By F measure, strong co-clustering occurred among samples prepared in the same batch.

cDNA libraries of TCR beta carried unique molecular identifiers. With roughly 0.95 to 11 million T cells as the source, 540,000 or so cDNA molecules resulted. TCRdb re-analysed the PCR reads in MiXCR, keeping a single row per CDR3 protein. The sample consists of hundreds of thousands of distinct CDR3 sequences, 25% to 30% of them appearing once. This clonotype was counted a few times. Its antigen is not known. V shed 5 bases, J shed 6 bases, and the junction held 4 bases outside the gene matches. Germline CDR1 reads SGDLS; CDR2 reads YYNGEE. The CDR3 spans 15 residues. The clonotype originates from a girl between 5 and 17 years old with multiple sclerosis. The sample taken for sequencing was blood. This chain uses TRBV9 with TRBJ2-1; 14 positions agree with TRBD2. CDR3 residues: CASRGTSGSINEQFF. For the CDR3, the DNA is TGTGCCAGCAGAGGGACTAGCGGGAGTATCAATGAGCAGTTCTTC.